The TCR beta chain described here comes from a study of T cells in localized non-small cell lung cancer. J lost 4 bases, V lost 2 bases, and 7 bases had no gene match. This CDR3 comprises 15 residues. Germline lookup yields CDR1 MNHNY and CDR2 SVGAGI (reference sequence). Comments on this clone: The antigen is undetermined.

The data were produced by immunoSEQ multiplex PCR, yet TCRdb's version contains in-frame clones alone and is incomplete. The table shows tens of thousands of clones, with about nine tenths occurring only once. Overall study results and limits: Appearance in adjacent lung was seen for a median about 59 of the top 100 tumor clones. Of the tissues analyzed, uninvolved adjacent lung showed maximal T cell clonality, greater than tumor. A raised T cell density in blood coincided with lengthier overall survival. Analysis by sequencing included only one tumor region, so heterogeneity remains possible.

This receptor was taken from a male donor older than 55 with stage II lung adenocarcinoma. Sequenced material: peripheral blood mononuclear cells, taken before any cancer treatment. The rearrangement joins TRBV6-6 to TRBJ1-1, with 7 bases identical to TRBD1. In DNA form, the CDR3 reads TGTGCCAGCAGTTACCCCGGGGCAGGGGGCACTGAAGCTTTCTTT. Amino acids: CASSYPGAGGTEAFF.